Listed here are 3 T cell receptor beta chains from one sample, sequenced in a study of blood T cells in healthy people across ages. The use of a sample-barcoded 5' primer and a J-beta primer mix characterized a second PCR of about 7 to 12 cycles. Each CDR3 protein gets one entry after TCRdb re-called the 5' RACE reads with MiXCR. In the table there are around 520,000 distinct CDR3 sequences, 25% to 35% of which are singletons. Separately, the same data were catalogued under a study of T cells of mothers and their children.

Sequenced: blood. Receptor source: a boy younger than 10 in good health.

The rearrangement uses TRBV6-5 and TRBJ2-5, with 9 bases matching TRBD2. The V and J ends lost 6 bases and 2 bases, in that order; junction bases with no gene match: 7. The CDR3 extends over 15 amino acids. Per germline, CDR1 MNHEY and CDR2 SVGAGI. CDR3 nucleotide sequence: TGTGCCAGCAGACCCGGGACTAGCCCACAAGAGACCCAGTACTTC. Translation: CASRPGTSPQETQYF.

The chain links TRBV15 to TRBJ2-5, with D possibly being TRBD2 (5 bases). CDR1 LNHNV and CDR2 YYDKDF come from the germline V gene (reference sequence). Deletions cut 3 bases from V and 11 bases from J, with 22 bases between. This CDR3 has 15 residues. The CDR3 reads CATSRDLGNQEEQYF. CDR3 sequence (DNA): TGTGCCACCAGCAGGGACTTGGGGAACCAGGAGGAGCAGTACTTC.

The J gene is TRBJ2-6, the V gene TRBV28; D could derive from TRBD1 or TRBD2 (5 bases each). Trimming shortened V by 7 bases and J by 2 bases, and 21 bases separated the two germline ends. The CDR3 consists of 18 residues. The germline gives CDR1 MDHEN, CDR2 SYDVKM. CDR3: CASTPRVGMRAGANVLTF. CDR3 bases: TGTGCCAGCACCCCCAGGGTGGGTATGAGGGCTGGGGCCAACGTCCTGACTTTC.